This T cell receptor (beta chain) was identified during a study of blood T cell repertoires in COVID-19. In the study's own analysis: Amplifying reference gene primers gave estimates of nucleated cell counts. Sequencing used immunoSEQ multiplex PCR; TCRdb keeps in-frame clones, though not all of them. V, J and clone size are taken as reported in that table, and D and trimming were inferred from the DNA itself. The repertoire holds over 200,000 clones, with around 90% as singletons. Recruitment covered fewer than 25 US areas and drew participants whose ages spanned roughly 18 to 100 years. A case of COVID-19 had been met by exposed participants within 2 weeks before study entry. Per germline, CDR1 SGHNT and CDR2 YENEEA. Germline trimming cut 5 bases from V and 3 bases from J; bases unmatched to any gene: 4. The CDR3 has 15 residues.

The TCR comes from a woman aged 25 to 45 who had been exposed to COVID-19. The V and J genes are TRBV11-3 and TRBJ2-1; TRBD2 matches at 10 bases. The sequencing input was PBMCs or T cells enriched from blood (not recorded which). CDR3 loop: CASSASGSGYNEQFF. The CDR3 DNA reads as TGTGCCAGCAGCGCTAGCGGGAGCGGCTACAATGAGCAGTTCTTC.